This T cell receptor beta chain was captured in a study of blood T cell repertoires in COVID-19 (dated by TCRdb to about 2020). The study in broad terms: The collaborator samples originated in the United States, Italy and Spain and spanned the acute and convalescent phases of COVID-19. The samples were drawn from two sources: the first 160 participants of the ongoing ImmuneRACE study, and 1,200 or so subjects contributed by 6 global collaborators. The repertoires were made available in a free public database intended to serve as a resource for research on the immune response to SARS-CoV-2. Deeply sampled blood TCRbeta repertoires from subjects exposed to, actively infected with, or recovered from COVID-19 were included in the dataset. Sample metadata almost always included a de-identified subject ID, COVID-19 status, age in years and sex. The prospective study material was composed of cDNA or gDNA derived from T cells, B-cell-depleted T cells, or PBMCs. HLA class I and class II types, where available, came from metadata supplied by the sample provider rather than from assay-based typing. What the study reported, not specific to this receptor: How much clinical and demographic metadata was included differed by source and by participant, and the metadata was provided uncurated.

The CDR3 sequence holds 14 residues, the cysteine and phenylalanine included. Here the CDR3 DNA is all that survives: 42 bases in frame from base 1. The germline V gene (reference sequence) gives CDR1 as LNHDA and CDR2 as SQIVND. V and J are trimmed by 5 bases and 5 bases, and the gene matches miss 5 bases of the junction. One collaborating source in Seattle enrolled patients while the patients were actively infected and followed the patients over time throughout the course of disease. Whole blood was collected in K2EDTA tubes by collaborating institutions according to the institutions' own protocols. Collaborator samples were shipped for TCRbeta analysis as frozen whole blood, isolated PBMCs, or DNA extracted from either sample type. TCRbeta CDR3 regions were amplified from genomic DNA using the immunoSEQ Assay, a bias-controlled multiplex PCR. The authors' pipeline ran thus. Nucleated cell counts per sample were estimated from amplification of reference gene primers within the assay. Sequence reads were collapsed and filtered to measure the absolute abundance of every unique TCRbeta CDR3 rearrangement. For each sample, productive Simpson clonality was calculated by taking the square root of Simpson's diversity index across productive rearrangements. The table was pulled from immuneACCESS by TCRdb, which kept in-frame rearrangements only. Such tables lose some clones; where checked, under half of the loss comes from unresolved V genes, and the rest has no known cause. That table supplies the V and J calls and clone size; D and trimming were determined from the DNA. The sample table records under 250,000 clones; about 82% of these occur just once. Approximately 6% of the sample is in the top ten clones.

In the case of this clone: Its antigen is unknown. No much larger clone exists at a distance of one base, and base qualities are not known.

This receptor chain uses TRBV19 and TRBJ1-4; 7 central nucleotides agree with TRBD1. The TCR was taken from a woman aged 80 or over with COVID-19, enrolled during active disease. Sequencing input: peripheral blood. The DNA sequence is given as TGTGCCAGTAGTCCGGGACAGCACAATGAAAAACTGTTTTTT. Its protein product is CASSPGQHNEKLFF.